This entry features one T cell receptor (beta chain) sequence. The sample originates from a study of blood T cell repertoires in COVID-19. Across the whole study: Researchers got acute and convalescent COVID-19 samples from the United States, Italy and Spain. Sample material is recorded as cDNA or gDNA derived from T cells, B-cell-depleted T cells, or PBMCs.

Authors' data handling: Estimation of nucleated cell counts relied on the amplification of reference gene primers. The table came from immunoSEQ multiplex PCR; TCRdb's copy has only in-frame clones and leaves some out. The V and J calls and clone size come from that table; D and trimming were worked out from the DNA. The sample consists of 95,000 to 150,000 clones, 82% of them appearing once. Looked up from germline, CDR1 is WNHNN and CDR2 is SYGVQD (reference sequence). The CDR3 has 12 residues. Trimming pared 11 bases from V and 3 bases from J, leaving 10 bases between. The specimen was peripheral blood. This TCR was recovered from a woman aged 70 to 79 with acute or convalescent COVID-19. The J gene is TRBJ2-2, the V gene TRBV10-1; the D gene is possibly TRBD2 (6 bases). This CDR3 reads CASGTHTGELFF. The CDR3 coding sequence is TGCGCCTCCGGGACTCACACCGGGGAGCTGTTTTTT.